This entry describes one T cell receptor beta chain. What it binds is not known. This entry belongs to a study of cytomegalovirus exposure and HLA in healthy donors. Study-wide context: As an earlier analysis found, about 200 million T cells yielded about 120 million unique TCR beta sequences.

Germline trimming cut 4 bases from V and 5 bases from J; bases unmatched to any gene: 4. The germline gives CDR1 LNHDA, CDR2 SQIVND (reference sequence). The CDR3 is 14 residues long. The PCR employed 60 Vbeta primers together with 13 Jbeta primers. Produced via immunoSEQ multiplex PCR; TCRdb's table is partial and in-frame only. The sample lists about 180,000 clones, around four fifths occurring once. Study-level results: Associated with HLA alleles at 0.05 false discovery rate in a later analysis were 16,951 TCR beta sequences.

This chain joins TRBV19 and TRBJ1-5; TRBD1 agrees at 8 bases. The TCR originated in a woman aged 60-70 years in good health and CMV-seropositive. The material sequenced was PBMCs. The CDR3 loop reads CASSTGQVYQPQHF. CDR3 coding DNA: TGTGCCAGTAGTACGGGACAGGTCTATCAGCCCCAGCATTTT.